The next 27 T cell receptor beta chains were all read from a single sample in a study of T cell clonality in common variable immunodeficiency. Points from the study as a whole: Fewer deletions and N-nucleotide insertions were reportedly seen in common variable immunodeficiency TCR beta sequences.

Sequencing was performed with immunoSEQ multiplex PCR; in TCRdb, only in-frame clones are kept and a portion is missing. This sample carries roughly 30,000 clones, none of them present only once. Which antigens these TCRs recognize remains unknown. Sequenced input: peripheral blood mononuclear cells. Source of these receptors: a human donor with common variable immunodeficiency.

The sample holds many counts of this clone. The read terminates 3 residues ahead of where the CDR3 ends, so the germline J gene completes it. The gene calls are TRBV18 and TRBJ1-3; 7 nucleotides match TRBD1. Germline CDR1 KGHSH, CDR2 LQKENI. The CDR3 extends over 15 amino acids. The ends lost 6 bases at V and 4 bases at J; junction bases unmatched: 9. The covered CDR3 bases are TGTGCCAGCTCGCAAAAGGGGACAGTAGGAAACACC. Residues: CASSQKGTVGNT. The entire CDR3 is CASSQKGTVGNTIYF.

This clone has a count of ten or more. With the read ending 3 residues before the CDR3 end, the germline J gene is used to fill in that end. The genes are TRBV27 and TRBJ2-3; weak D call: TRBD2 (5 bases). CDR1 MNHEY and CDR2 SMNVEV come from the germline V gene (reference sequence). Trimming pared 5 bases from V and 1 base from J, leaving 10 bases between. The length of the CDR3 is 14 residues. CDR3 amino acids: CASSPSGGTDTQYF. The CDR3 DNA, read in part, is TGTGCCAGCAGTCCCTCCGGGGGCACAGATACG.

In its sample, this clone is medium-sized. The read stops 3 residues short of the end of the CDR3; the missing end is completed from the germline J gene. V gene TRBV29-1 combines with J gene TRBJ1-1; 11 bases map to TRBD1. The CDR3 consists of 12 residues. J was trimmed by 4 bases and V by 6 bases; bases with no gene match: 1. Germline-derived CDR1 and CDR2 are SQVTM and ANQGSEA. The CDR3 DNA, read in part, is TGCAGCGTGGACAGGGGGCCCACTGAA. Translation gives CSVDRGPTE. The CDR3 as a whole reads CSVDRGPTEAFF.

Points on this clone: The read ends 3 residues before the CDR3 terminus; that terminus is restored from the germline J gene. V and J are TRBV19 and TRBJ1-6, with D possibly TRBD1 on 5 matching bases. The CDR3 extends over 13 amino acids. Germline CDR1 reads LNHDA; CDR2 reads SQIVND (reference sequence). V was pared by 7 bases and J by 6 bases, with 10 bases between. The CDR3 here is CASTVQGNSPLHF. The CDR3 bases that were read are TGTGCCAGTACCGTTCAGGGTAATTCACCC.

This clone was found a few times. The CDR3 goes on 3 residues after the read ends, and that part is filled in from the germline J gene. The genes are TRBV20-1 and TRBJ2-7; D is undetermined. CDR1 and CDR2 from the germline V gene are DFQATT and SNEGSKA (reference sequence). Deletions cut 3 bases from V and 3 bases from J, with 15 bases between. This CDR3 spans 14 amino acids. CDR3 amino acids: CSASLSGPFYEQYF. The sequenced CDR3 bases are TGCAGTGCTAGTCTCTCAGGCCCGTTCTACGAG.

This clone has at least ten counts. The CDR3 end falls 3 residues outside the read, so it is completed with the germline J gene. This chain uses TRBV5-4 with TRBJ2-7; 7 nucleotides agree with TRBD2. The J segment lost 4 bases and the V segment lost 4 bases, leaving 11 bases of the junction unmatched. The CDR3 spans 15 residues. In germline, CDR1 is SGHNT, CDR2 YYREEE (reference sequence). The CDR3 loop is CASSLSSGTPYEQYF. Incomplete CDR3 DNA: TGTGCCAGCAGCCTGTCAAGCGGGACCCCGTACGAG.

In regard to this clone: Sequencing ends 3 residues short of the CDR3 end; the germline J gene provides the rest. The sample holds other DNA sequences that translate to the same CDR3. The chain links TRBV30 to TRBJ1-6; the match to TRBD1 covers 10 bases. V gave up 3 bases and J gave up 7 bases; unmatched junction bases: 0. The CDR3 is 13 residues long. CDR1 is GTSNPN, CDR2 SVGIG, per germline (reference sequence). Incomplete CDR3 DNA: TGTGCCTGGAGGGGACAGGGGAATTCACCC. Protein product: CAWRGQGNSP. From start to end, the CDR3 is CAWRGQGNSPLHF.

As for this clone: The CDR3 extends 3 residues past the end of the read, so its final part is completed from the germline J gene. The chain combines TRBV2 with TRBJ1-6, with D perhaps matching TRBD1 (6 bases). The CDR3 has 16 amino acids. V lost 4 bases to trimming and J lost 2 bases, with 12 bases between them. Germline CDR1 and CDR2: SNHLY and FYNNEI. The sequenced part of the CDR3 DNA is TGTGCCAGCAGTGTTGGGGGGGCCACCTATAATTCACCC. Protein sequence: CASSVGGATYNSP. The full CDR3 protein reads CASSVGGATYNSPLHF.

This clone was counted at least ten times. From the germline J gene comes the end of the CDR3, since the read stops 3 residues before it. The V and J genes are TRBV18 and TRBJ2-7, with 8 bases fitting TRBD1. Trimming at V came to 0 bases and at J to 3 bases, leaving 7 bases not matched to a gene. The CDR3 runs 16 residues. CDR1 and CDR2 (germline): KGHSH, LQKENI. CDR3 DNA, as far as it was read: TGTGCCAGCTCACCACCGGACAGGGCTTCAATCTACGAG. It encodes CASSPPDRASIYE. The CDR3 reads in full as CASSPPDRASIYEQYF.

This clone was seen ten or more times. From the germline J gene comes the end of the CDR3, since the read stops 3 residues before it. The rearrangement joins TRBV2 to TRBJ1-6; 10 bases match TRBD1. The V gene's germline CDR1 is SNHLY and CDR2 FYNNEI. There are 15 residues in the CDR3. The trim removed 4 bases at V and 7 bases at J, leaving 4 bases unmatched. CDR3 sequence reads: CASSARDRGNSPLHF. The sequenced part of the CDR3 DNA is TGTGCCAGCAGTGCCCGGGACAGGGGCAATTCACCC.

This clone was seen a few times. The CDR3 bases that were read are TGTGCCAGTAGTATGCGAGCAGCGGGGTTCAACAATGAG. Translated, it gives CASSMRAAGFNNE. The CDR3 reads in full as CASSMRAAGFNNEQFF. The rearrangement joins TRBV19 to TRBJ2-1; TRBD2 agrees at 7 bases. The read gets to within 3 residues of the CDR3 end, and the germline J gene fills in the rest. The length of the CDR3 is 16 residues. CDR1 is LNHDA and CDR2 is SQIVND in the germline V gene (reference sequence). J was trimmed by 5 bases and V by 3 bases; bases with no gene match: 10.

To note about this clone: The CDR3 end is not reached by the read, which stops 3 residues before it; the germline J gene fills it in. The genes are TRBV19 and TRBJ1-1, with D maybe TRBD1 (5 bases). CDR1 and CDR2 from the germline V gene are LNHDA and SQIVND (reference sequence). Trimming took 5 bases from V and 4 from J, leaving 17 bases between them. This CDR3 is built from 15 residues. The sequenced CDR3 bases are TGTGCCAGTAGTTCCCCATTCGGGAGGGGCACTGAA. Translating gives CASSSPFGRGTE. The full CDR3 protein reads CASSSPFGRGTEAFF. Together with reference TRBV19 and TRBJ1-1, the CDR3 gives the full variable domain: DGGITQSPKYLFRKEGQNVTLSCEQNLNHDAMYWYRQDPGQGLRLIYYSQIVNDFQKGDIAEGYSVSREKKESFPLTVTSAQKNPTAFYLCASSSPFGRGTEAFFGQGTRLTVV.

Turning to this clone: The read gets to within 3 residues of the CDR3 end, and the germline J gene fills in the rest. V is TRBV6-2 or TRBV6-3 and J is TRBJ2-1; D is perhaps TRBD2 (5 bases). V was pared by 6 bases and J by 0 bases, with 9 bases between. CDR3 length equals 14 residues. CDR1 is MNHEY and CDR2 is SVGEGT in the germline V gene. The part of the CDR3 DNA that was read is TGTGCCAGCAGACTAGTAAGCTCCTACAATGAG. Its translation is CASRLVSSYNE. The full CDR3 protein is CASRLVSSYNEQFF.

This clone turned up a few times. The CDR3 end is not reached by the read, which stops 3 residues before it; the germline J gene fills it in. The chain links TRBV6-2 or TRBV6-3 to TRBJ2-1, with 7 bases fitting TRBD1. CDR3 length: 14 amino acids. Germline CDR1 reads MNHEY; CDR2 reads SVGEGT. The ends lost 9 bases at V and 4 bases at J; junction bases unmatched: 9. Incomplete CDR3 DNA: TGTGCCAGTAAGACAGGGAGAGAATACAATGAG. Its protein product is CASKTGREYNE. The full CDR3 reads CASKTGREYNEQFF.

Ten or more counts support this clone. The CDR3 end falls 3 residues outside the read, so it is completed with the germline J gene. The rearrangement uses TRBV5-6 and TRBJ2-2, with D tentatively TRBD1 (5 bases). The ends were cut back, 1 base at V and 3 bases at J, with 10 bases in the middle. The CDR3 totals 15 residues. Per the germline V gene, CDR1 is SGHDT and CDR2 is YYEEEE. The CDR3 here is CASSLNVRDTGELFF. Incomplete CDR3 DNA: TGTGCCAGCAGCTTGAACGTCAGGGACACCGGGGAG.

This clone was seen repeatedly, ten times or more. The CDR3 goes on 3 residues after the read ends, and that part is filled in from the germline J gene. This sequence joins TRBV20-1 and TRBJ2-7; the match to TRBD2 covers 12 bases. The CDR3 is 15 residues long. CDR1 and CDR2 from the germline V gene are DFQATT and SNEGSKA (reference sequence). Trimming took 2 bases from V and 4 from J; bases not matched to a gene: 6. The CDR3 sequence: CSARPLTSGSYEQYF. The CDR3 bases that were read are TGCAGTGCTAGACCCCTGACTAGCGGGAGTTACGAG.

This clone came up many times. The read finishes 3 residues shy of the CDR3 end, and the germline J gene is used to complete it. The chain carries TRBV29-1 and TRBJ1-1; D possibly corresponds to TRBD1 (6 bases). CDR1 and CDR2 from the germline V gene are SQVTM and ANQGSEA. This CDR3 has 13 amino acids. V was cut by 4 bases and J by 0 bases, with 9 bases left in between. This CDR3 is CSVGRGMNTEAFF. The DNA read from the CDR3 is TGCAGCGTTGGGAGGGGGATGAACACTGAA.

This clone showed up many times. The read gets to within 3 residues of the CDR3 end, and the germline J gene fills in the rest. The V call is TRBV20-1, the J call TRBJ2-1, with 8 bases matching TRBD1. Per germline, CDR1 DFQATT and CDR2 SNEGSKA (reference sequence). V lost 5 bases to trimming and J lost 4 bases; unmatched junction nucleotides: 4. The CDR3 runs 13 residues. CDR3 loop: CSAQGAWYNEQFF. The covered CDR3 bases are TGCAGTGCTCAGGGGGCCTGGTACAATGAG.

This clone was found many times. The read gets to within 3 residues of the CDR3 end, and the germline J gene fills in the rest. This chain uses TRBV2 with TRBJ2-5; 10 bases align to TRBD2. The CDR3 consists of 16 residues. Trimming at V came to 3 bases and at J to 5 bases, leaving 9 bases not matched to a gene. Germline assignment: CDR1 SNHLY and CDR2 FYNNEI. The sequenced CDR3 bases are TGTGCCAGCAGTGAGAGCGGGAGGGCCGGTCGGGAGACC. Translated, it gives CASSESGRAGRET. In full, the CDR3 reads CASSESGRAGRETQYF. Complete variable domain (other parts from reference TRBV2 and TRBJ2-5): EPEVTQTPSHQVTQMGQEVILRCVPISNHLYFYWYRQILGQKVEFLVSFYNNEISEKSEIFDDQFSVERPDGSNFTLKIRSTKLEDSAMYFCASSESGRAGRETQYFGPGTRLLVL.

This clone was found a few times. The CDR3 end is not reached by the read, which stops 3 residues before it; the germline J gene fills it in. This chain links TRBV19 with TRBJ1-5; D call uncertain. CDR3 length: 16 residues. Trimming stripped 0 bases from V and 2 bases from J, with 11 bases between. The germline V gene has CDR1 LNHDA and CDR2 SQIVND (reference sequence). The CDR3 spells CASSIDRDYGNQPQHF. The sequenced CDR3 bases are TGTGCCAGTAGTATAGATAGAGACTATGGCAATCAGCCC.

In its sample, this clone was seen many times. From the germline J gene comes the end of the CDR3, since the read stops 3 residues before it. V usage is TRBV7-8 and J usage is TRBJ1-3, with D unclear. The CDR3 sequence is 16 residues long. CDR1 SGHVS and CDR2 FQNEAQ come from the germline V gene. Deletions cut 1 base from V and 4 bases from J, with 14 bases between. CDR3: CASSLGQVGRGNTIYF. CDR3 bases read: TGTGCCAGCAGCTTAGGGCAGGTCGGCAGAGGAAACACC.

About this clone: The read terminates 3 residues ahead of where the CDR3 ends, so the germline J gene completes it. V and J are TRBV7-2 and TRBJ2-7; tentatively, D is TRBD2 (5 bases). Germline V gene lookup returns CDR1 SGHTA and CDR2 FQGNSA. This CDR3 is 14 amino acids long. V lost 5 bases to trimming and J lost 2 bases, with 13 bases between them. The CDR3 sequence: CASSSRRPPYEQYF. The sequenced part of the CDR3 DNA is TGTGCCAGCAGCAGCAGGAGGCCCCCCTACGAG.

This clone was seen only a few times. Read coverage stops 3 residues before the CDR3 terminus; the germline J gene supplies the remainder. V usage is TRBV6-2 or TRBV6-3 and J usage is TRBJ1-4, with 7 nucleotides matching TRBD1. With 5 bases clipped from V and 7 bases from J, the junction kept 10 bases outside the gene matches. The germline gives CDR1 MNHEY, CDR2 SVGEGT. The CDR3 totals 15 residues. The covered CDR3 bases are TGTGCCAGCAGTCTGCTACAGGGGTCGAGTGAAAAA. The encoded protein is CASSLLQGSSEK. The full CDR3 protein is CASSLLQGSSEKLFF.

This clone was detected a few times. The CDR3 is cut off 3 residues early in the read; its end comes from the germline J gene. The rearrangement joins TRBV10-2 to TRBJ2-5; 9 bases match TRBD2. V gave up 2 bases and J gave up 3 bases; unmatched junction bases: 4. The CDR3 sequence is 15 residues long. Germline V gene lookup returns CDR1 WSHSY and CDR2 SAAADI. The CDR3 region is CASSEGIAGEETQYF. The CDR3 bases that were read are TGCGCCAGCAGTGAGGGAATAGCGGGAGAAGAGACC.

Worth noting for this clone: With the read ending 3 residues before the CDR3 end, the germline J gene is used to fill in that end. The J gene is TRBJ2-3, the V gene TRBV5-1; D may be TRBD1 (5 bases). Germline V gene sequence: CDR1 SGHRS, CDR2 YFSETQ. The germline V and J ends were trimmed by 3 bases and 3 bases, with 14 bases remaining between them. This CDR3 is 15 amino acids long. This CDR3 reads CASSSLGEPTDTQYF. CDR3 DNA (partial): TGCGCCAGCAGCTCCCTAGGGGAACCGACAGATACG.

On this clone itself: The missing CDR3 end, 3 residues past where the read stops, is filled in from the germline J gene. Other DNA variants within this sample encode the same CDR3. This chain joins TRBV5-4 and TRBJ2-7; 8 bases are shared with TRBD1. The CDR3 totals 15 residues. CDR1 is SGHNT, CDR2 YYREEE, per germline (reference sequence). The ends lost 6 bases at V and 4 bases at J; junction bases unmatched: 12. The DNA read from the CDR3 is TGTGCCAGCACAACCCCCGGGACAGGTGGGTACGAG. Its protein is CASTTPGTGGYE. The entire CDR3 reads CASTTPGTGGYEQYF.

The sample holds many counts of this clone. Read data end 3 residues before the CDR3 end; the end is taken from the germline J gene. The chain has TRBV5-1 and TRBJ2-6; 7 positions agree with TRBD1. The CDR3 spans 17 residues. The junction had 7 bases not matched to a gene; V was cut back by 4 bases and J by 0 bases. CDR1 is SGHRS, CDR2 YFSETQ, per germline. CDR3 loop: CASSPGTVPSGANVLTF. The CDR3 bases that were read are TGCGCCAGCAGCCCGGGGACAGTGCCCTCTGGGGCCAACGTC. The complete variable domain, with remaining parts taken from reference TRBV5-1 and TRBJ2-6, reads KAGVTQTPRYLIKTRGQQVTLSCSPISGHRSVSWYQQTPGQGLQFLFEYFSETQRNKGNFPGRFSGRQFSNSRSEMNVSTLELGDSALYLCASSPGTVPSGANVLTFGAGSRLTVL.